This entry describes one TCR beta chain. Its cognate antigen is unknown. The data derive from a study of cytomegalovirus exposure and HLA in healthy donors. Whole-study findings and limits: Specific recognition of CMV antigens was confirmed in vitro for a few chains (all CMV-associated).

PCR was performed using 60 Vbeta and 13 Jbeta primers. The data were produced by immunoSEQ multiplex PCR, yet TCRdb's version contains in-frame clones alone and is incomplete. The sample contains roughly 200,000 clones, around 80% of which appear only once. Sequencing input: PBMCs. This TCR was sampled from a woman aged 55 to 70 in good health and CMV-seropositive.

The CDR3 protein is CASSSKEGGYGYTF. CDR3 in DNA: TGTGCCAGCTCATCAAAGGAGGGAGGCTATGGCTACACCTTC. The genes are TRBV18 and TRBJ1-2; D gene ambiguous. V was shortened by 5 bases and J by 4 bases, with 14 bases between the two germline ends. CDR3 length: 14 residues. The germline gives CDR1 KGHSH, CDR2 LQKENI.